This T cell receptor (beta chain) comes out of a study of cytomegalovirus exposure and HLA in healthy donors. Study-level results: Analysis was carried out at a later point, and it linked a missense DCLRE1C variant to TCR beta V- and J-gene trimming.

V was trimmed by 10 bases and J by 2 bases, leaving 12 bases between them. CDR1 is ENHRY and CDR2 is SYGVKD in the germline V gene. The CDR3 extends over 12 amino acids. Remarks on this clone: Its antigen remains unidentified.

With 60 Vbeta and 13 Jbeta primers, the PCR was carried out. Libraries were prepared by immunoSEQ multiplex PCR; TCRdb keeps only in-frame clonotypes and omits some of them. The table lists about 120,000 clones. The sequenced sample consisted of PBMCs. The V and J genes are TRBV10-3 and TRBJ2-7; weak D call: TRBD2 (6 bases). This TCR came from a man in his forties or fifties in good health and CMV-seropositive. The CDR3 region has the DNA TGTGCCACGAGGACTATTACCTACGAGCAGTACTTC. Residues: CATRTITYEQYF.